This TCR beta chain was captured in a study of T cell responses to AZD1222 COVID-19 vaccine. Assay used: immunoSEQ multiplex PCR; TCRdb lists only in-frame clones, some missing. The sample holds 200,000 to 250,000 clones, approximately 94% seen once. Germline V lookup: CDR1 SGHTA, CDR2 FQGNSA. The trim removed 5 bases at V and 0 bases at J, leaving 1 base unmatched. The CDR3 has 16 residues. V is TRBV7-2 and J is TRBJ2-3; 14 bases are shared with TRBD2. This receptor was identified in an adult in good health. Source: peripheral blood, taken on day 0 of MenACWY control vaccination. CDR3 nucleotides: TGTGCCAGCAGCCGGACTAGCGGGGGGAGCACAGATACGCAGTATTTT. Protein: CASSRTSGGSTDTQYF.